This T cell receptor (beta chain) originates from a study of beta chain features in type 1 diabetes. Study-level information: The samples had approximately 110 million sorted cells examined in all.

Study results and limitations: A closer apparent resemblance between naive, central memory and Treg TCRB repertoires was seen in patients than in healthy donors. TCRB CDR3s were moderately but significantly shorter in Type 1 diabetes patients in all four CD4+ subsets.

Only one heparinised blood draw was taken per donor, and its volume averaged roughly 120 mL. By way of CD45RO/CCR7/CD25/CD127/CD95/CD27, the CD4+ regulatory, stem cell-like memory, central memory and naive cells were sorted. Germline V gives CDR1 MNHNS, CDR2 SASEGT. V was clipped by 3 bases and J by 1 base, with 9 bases between them. The length of the CDR3 is 15 residues. This clone showed up just a few times. The antigen is not known. Every isolated RNA sample was fully reverse transcribed, so sequencing captured expressed TCRB transcripts. The table came from immunoSEQ multiplex PCR; TCRdb's copy has only in-frame clones and leaves some out. This repertoire shows about 260,000 clones, roughly 25% found once; its top ten account for more than 0.009%.

This receptor was taken from a woman aged 25 to 39 with type 1 diabetes. The sample was naive CD4+ T cells from blood. The V and J genes are TRBV6-1 and TRBJ2-2; D ambiguous. In DNA, the CDR3 is TGTGCCAGCAGTGACAAACACAGGAACACCGGGGAGCTGTTTTTT. Protein product: CASSDKHRNTGELFF.